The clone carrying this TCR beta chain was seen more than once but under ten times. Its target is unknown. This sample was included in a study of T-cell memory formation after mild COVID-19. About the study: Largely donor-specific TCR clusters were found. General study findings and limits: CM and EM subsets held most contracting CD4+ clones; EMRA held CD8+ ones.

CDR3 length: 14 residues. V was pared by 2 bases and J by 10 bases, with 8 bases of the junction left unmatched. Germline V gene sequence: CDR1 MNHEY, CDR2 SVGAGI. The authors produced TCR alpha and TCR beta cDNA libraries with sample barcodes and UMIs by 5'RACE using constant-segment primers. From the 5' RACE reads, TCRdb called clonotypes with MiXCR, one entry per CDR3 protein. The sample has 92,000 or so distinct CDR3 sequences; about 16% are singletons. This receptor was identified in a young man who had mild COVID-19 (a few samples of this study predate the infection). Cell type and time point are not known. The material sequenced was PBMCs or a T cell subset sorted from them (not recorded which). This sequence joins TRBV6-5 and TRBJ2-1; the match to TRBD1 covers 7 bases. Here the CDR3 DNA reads TGTGCCAGCAGTTACGCCGCAGGGGGATGGGAGCAGTTCTTC. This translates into CASSYAAGGWEQFF.